One and the same sample provided the 32 T cell receptor beta chains below, sequenced in a study of blood T cell repertoires in COVID-19. Here immunoSEQ multiplex PCR was the method, and the copy in TCRdb shows in-frame clones only, minus some. The data show roughly 82,000 clones, around 83% seen once. What was sequenced was peripheral blood. These receptors were obtained from an older woman with acute or convalescent COVID-19.

The gene calls are TRBV11-3 and TRBJ1-1; possible D gene TRBD1, 6 bases. The CDR3 is 14 residues long. V was clipped by 7 bases and J by 2 bases, with 14 bases between them. Germline V CDR1 and CDR2: SGHNT, YENEEA. In nucleotides, the CDR3 is TGTGCCAGCATCCCATCGACAGGCAACACTGAAGCTTTCTTT. It specifies CASIPSTGNTEAFF.

This rearrangement joins TRBV7-8 to TRBJ1-2; TRBD1 is a possible D gene (5 bases). Germline-derived CDR1 and CDR2 are SGHVS and FQNEAQ. The V end lost 5 bases, the J end lost 4 bases, and 11 bases lay between the germline ends. The CDR3 is 13 residues long. The CDR3 loop reads CASSPAGLYGYTF. In DNA, the CDR3 is TGTGCCAGCAGCCCAGCGGGGCTCTATGGCTACACCTTC.

J is TRBJ1-1 and V is TRBV3-1 (or the pseudogene TRBV3-2); 9 nucleotides line up with TRBD1. This CDR3 has 14 residues. Trimming took 4 bases from V and 0 from J; bases not matched to a gene: 0. Germline V gives CDR1 LGHDT, CDR2 YNNKEL (reference sequence). In DNA, the CDR3 is TGTGCCAGCAGCCGGACAGGGGTGAACACTGAAGCTTTCTTT. Translation: CASSRTGVNTEAFF.

The chain joins TRBV24-1 to TRBJ1-1; 7 nucleotides match TRBD1. The CDR3 consists of 15 residues. Germline assignment: CDR1 KGHDR and CDR2 SFDVKD. V trimming: 4 bases; J trimming: 1 base; junction bases outside the gene matches: 5. As DNA, the CDR3 is TGTGCCACCAGTGACAACAGGGGACAGAACACTGAAGCTTTCTTT. It encodes CATSDNRGQNTEAFF.

CDR3 nucleotides: TGTGCCAGCAGTTTACTCCATTCACCCCTCCACTTT. Encoded protein: CASSLLHSPLHF. V is TRBV12-3 or TRBV12-4 and J is TRBJ1-6; D unresolved. This CDR3 spans 12 amino acids. The V end lost 2 bases, the J end lost 8 bases, and 4 bases lay between the germline ends.

This sequence joins TRBV3-1 (or the pseudogene TRBV3-2) and TRBJ2-7, with 9 nucleotides matching TRBD1. CDR1 and CDR2 (germline): LGHDT, YNNKEL (reference sequence). The CDR3 has 18 residues. V lost 5 bases to trimming and J lost 5 bases; unmatched junction nucleotides: 19. CDR3 sequence reads: CASSAQAQTGTGTNEQYF. The CDR3 bases are TGTGCCAGCAGCGCCCAGGCTCAAACCGGGACAGGGACCAACGAGCAGTACTTC.

V and J are TRBV28 and TRBJ2-3, with D possibly TRBD2 on 5 matching bases. The CDR3 is 13 residues long. Germline V gives CDR1 MDHEN, CDR2 SYDVKM. V lost 3 bases to trimming and J lost 6 bases, with 10 bases between them. DNA of the CDR3: TGTGCCAGCAGTTTCGAGGGTAGGGATACGCAGTATTTT. The encoded protein is CASSFEGRDTQYF.

The chain uses TRBV18 and TRBJ1-5; D unresolved. The CDR3 totals 15 residues. V was trimmed by 3 bases and J by 7 bases, leaving 16 bases between them. Germline assignment: CDR1 KGHSH and CDR2 LQKENI. The CDR3 DNA sequence: TGTGCCAGCTCACCCCCGGGAGGAAAAATCCAGCCCCAGCATTTT. Translating gives CASSPPGGKIQPQHF.

The J gene is TRBJ2-3, the V gene TRBV18; 13 nucleotides align to TRBD2. Germline V gene data show CDR1 as KGHSH and CDR2 as LQKENI. The CDR3 covers 16 residues. The trim removed 4 bases at V and 3 bases at J, leaving 4 bases unmatched. CDR3 region: CASSRLAGGDTDTQYF. The CDR3 DNA reads TGTGCCAGCTCACGACTAGCGGGGGGAGATACAGATACGCAGTATTTT.

J is TRBJ2-1 and V is TRBV24-1; no reliable D call. CDR1 KGHDR and CDR2 SFDVKD come from the germline V gene. V gave up 3 bases and J gave up 6 bases, with 17 bases separating them. The CDR3 consists of 16 residues. CDR3 DNA: TGTGCCACCAGTGATCGTCGAGCGACGCTTGGCAATGAGCAGTTCTTC. Encoded protein: CATSDRRATLGNEQFF.

The chain employs TRBV7-2 and TRBJ2-3; TRBD2 is a possible D gene (6 bases). The V gene's germline CDR1 is SGHTA and CDR2 FQGNSA. The CDR3 totals 18 residues. Trimming left V 2 bases short and J 2 bases short, with 20 bases between. The CDR3 DNA follows: TGTGCCAGCAGCTTAAGACGACGGGGCGGGGCTCTCACAGATACGCAGTATTTT. It is translated as CASSLRRRGGALTDTQYF.

The chain uses TRBV11-2 and TRBJ2-3; D remains ambiguous. The CDR3 sequence is 14 residues long. Germline V gene lookup returns CDR1 SGHAT and CDR2 FQNNGV. V gave up 1 base and J gave up 2 bases, with 7 bases separating them. This CDR3 is CASSLAVNTDTQYF. For the CDR3, the DNA is TGTGCCAGCAGCTTAGCGGTGAACACAGATACGCAGTATTTT.

V usage is TRBV7-9 and J usage is TRBJ2-7, with D possibly matching TRBD1 (5 bases). Germline V gives CDR1 SEHNR, CDR2 FQNEAQ (reference sequence). Trimming removed 2 bases at V and 6 bases at J, with 17 bases between. CDR3 length: 15 amino acids. CDR3 amino acids: CASSLLQGRYSEQYF. CDR3 nucleotide sequence: TGTGCCAGCAGCTTACTTCAGGGAAGGTATTCCGAGCAGTACTTC.

The J gene is TRBJ2-1, the V gene TRBV7-9; 11 nucleotides align to TRBD2. The germline V gene encodes CDR1 SEHNR and CDR2 FQNEAQ (reference sequence). This CDR3 spans 14 amino acids. J was trimmed by 5 bases and V by 6 bases; bases with no gene match: 3. The CDR3: CASRVGLADNEQFF. The CDR3 nucleotides read TGTGCCAGCAGAGTGGGACTAGCGGACAATGAGCAGTTCTTC. Full variable domain (rest looked up from reference TRBV7-9 and TRBJ2-1): DTGVSQNPRHKITKRGQNVTFRCDPISEHNRLYWYRQTLGQGPEFLTYFQNEAQLEKSRLLSDRFSAERPKGSFSTLEIQRTEQGDSAMYLCASRVGLADNEQFFGPGTRLTVL.

The chain carries TRBV27 and TRBJ2-3, with a possible D match to TRBD1 (5 bases). CDR3 length: 15 amino acids. V lost 3 bases to trimming and J lost 0 bases, with 10 bases between them. Germline V gene sequence: CDR1 MNHEY, CDR2 SMNVEV (reference sequence). The CDR3 DNA reads as TGTGCCAGCAGTTTTGGGGCCTTTAGCACAGATACGCAGTATTTT. Amino acids: CASSFGAFSTDTQYF.

V usage is TRBV12-3 or TRBV12-4 and J usage is TRBJ1-1; no reliable D call. V shed 7 bases and J shed 5 bases, with 11 bases lying between them. CDR3 size: 12 residues. CDR3: CASNPAGTEAFF. The DNA for the CDR3 is TGTGCCAGCAACCCCGCGGGGACTGAAGCTTTCTTT.

This clone was counted only a few times. This rearrangement joins TRBV7-6 to TRBJ2-6, with 11 nucleotides matching TRBD1. The CDR3 is 20 amino acids. The V gene's germline CDR1 is SGHVS and CDR2 FNYEAQ. The V and J ends lost 2 bases and 3 bases, in that order; junction bases with no gene match: 12. In nucleotides, the CDR3 is TGTGCCAGCAGCTTAAGTTCCCATGGACAGGGGGCAAGTGGGGCCAACGTCCTGACTTTC. It is translated as CASSLSSHGQGASGANVLTF.

The CDR3 DNA follows: TGCGCCAGCAGTTGGGACTCGGGCAATGAGCAGTTCTTC. Residues: CASSWDSGNEQFF. The rearrangement links TRBV10-1 to TRBJ2-1; a possible D gene is TRBD2 (6 bases). V shed 5 bases and J shed 6 bases, with 11 bases lying between them. The CDR3 totals 13 residues. Germline V lookup: CDR1 WNHNN, CDR2 SYGVQD (reference sequence).

The chain is built from TRBV6-4 and TRBJ1-5; D is unresolved. Trimming removed 5 bases at V and 0 bases at J, with 5 bases between. The CDR3 contains 13 residues. Germline CDR1 MRHNA, CDR2 SNTAGT. The CDR3 coding sequence is TGTGCCAGCAGTACTGATAGCAATCAGCCCCAGCATTTT. Translating it yields CASSTDSNQPQHF.

The chain combines TRBV5-1 with TRBJ1-1; D is undetermined. V was shortened by 0 bases and J by 0 bases, with 12 bases between the two germline ends. Germline CDR1 and CDR2: SGHRS and YFSETQ. CDR3 length: 16 residues. This CDR3 reads CASSLGRGSMNTEAFF. Written as DNA, the CDR3 is TGCGCCAGCAGCTTGGGACGGGGAAGTATGAACACTGAAGCTTTCTTT.

This sequence joins TRBV5-1 and TRBJ2-1; tentative D call: TRBD2 (6 bases). V dropped 0 bases and J dropped 1 base, with 8 bases sitting between them. Germline V gives CDR1 SGHRS, CDR2 YFSETQ. The CDR3 length is 15 residues. The CDR3 DNA reads as TGCGCCAGCAGCTTGGACGGGAGTTCCTACAATGAGCAGTTCTTC. Protein product: CASSLDGSSYNEQFF.

This chain uses TRBV6-5 with TRBJ1-1, with D possibly TRBD1 on 6 matching bases. This CDR3 is built from 15 residues. V was clipped by 6 bases and J by 1 base, with 15 bases between them. Germline V gene sequence: CDR1 MNHEY, CDR2 SVGAGI. CDR3 coding DNA: TGTGCCAGCAGACTAACAGGGCTAGGGAACACTGAAGCTTTCTTT. Residues: CASRLTGLGNTEAFF.

This clone was counted a single time. This rearrangement joins TRBV30 to TRBJ1-2, with D perhaps matching TRBD1 (5 bases). Trimming removed 2 bases from V and 6 bases from J, with 13 bases in between. This CDR3 has 13 amino acids. Looked up from germline, CDR1 is GTSNPN and CDR2 is SVGIG (reference sequence). The CDR3 spells CAWSTRVLDGYTF. The CDR3 nucleotides are TGTGCCTGGAGTACCAGGGTGCTGGATGGCTACACCTTC.

The V call is TRBV5-1, the J call TRBJ2-7, with D perhaps matching TRBD1 (5 bases). Trimming removed 1 base at V and 12 bases at J, with 14 bases between. In germline, CDR1 is SGHRS, CDR2 YFSETQ. This CDR3 is 12 amino acids long. CDR3 in DNA: TGCGCCAGCAGCTTGAATCAGGGCCGGCTGTACTTC. Its translation: CASSLNQGRLYF.

The genes are TRBV7-2 and TRBJ1-5, with 10 bases lining up with TRBD1. The CDR3 runs to 15 residues. From germline, CDR1 is SGHTA and CDR2 FQGNSA. With 5 bases clipped from V and 3 bases from J, the junction kept 4 bases outside the gene matches. As DNA, the CDR3 is TGTGCCAGCAGCCAGGACAGGGGGGTCAATCAGCCCCAGCATTTT. Protein sequence: CASSQDRGVNQPQHF.

In this sample, this clone turned up once. This chain joins TRBV5-1 and TRBJ2-3, with 14 bases identical to TRBD2. Germline CDR1 SGHRS, CDR2 YFSETQ. This CDR3 region has 19 residues. The trim removed 3 bases at V and 2 bases at J, leaving 11 bases unmatched. In DNA, the CDR3 is TGCGCCAGCAGCTGGGCCGGGACTAGCGGGGGCCTACACACAGATACGCAGTATTTT. This translates into CASSWAGTSGGLHTDTQYF.

The chain links TRBV20-1 to TRBJ2-5; D is uncertain. The CDR3 sequence is 11 residues long. The V end was cut by 2 bases, the J end by 4 bases, with 5 bases between. Per the germline V gene, CDR1 is DFQATT and CDR2 is SNEGSKA (reference sequence). The CDR3 DNA reads as TGCAGTGCTAGAACGGGAGAGACCCAGTACTTC. As protein: CSARTGETQYF.

The CDR3 reads CATSRDFAGGRYNEQFF. The DNA of the CDR3 is TGTGCCACCAGCAGAGATTTCGCGGGGGGGCGCTACAATGAGCAGTTCTTC. This chain uses TRBV15 with TRBJ2-1, with 9 bases lining up with TRBD2. With 0 bases clipped from V and 3 bases from J, the junction kept 6 bases outside the gene matches. This CDR3 comprises 17 residues. Germline lookup yields CDR1 LNHNV and CDR2 YYDKDF (reference sequence).

This chain uses TRBV6-5 with TRBJ1-2; 8 nucleotides align to TRBD1. V gave up 6 bases and J gave up 3 bases; unmatched junction bases: 6. Germline loops: CDR1 MNHEY, CDR2 SVGAGI. The CDR3 sequence is 14 residues long. CDR3 region: CASRRRGQDYGYTF. Written as DNA, the CDR3 is TGTGCCAGCAGGAGGCGGGGACAGGACTATGGCTACACCTTC.

V is TRBV7-2 and J is TRBJ1-5; possible D gene TRBD1, 6 bases. The CDR3 is 15 residues long. The germline V gene has CDR1 SGHTA and CDR2 FQGNSA. Trimming shortened V by 2 bases and J by 3 bases, and 11 bases separated the two germline ends. This CDR3 is CASSLTGRNNQPQHF. CDR3 sequence (DNA): TGTGCCAGCAGCTTAACAGGGCGAAACAATCAGCCCCAGCATTTT.

The chain carries TRBV19 and TRBJ1-5, with D perhaps TRBD1 (5 bases). The germline V and J ends were trimmed by 2 bases and 5 bases, with 16 bases remaining between them. The CDR3 extends over 16 amino acids. Germline assignment: CDR1 LNHDA and CDR2 SQIVND (reference sequence). CDR3 loop: CASSIRRGQLYQPQHF. In DNA, the CDR3 is TGTGCCAGTAGTATAAGGAGGGGTCAGTTGTATCAGCCCCAGCATTTT. The full variable domain, completed using reference TRBV19 and TRBJ1-5, is DGGITQSPKYLFRKEGQNVTLSCEQNLNHDAMYWYRQDPGQGLRLIYYSQIVNDFQKGDIAEGYSVSREKKESFPLTVTSAQKNPTAFYLCASSIRRGQLYQPQHFGDGTRLSIL.

V usage is TRBV12-3 or TRBV12-4 and J usage is TRBJ1-5; D ambiguous. The CDR3 is 12 residues long. The V end was cut by 5 bases, the J end by 5 bases, with 7 bases between. The DNA of the CDR3 is TGTGCCAGCAGTAGAGGCGATCAGCCCCAGCATTTT. It translates to CASSRGDQPQHF.